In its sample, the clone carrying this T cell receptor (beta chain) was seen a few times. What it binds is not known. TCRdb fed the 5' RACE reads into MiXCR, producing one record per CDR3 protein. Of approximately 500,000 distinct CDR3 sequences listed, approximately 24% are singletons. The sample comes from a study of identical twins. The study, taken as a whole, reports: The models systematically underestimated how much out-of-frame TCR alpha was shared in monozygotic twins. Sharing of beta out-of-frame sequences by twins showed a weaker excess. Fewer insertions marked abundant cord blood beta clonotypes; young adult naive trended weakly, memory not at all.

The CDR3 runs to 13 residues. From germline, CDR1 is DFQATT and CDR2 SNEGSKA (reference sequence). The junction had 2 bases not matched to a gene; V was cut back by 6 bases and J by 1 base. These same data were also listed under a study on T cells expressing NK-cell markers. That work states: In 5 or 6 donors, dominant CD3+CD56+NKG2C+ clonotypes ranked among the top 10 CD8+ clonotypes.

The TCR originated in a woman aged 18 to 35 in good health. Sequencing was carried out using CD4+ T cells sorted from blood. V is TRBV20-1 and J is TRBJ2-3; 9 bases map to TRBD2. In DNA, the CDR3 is TGCAGTGCAGCTAGCGGGGGCACAGATACGCAGTATTTT. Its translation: CSAASGGTDTQYF.